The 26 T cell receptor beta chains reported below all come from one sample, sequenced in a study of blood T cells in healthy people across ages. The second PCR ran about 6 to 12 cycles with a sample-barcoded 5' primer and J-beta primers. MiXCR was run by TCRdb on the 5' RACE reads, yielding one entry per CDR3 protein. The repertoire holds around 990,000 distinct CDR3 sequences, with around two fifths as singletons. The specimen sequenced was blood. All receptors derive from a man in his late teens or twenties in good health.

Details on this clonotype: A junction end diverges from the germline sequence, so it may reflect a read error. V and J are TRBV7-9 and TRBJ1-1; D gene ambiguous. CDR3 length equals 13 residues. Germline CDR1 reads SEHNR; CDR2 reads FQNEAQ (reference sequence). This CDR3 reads CVSSLSLNTEAFF. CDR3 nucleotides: TGTGTCAGCAGCCTATCCCTGAACACTGAAGCTTTCTTT.

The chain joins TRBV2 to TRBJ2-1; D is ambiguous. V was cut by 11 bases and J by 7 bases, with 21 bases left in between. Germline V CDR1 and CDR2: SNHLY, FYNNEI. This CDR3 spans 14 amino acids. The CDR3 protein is CAPASMKGKNEQFF. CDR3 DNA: TGTGCCCCAGCCTCTATGAAAGGGAAGAATGAGCAGTTCTTC.

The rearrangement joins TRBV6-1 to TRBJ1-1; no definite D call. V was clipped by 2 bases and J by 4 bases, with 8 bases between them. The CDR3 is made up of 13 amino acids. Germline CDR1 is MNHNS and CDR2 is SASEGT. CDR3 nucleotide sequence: TGTGCCAGCAGTGAATCCCGGTTCACTGAAGCTTTCTTT. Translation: CASSESRFTEAFF.

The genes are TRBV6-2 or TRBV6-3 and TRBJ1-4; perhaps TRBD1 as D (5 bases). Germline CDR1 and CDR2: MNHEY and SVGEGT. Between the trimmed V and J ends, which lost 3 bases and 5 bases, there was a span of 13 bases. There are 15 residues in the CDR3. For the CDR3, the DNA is TGTGCCAGCAGTTATACGGGGCTCGTGAATGAAAAACTGTTTTTT. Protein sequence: CASSYTGLVNEKLFF.

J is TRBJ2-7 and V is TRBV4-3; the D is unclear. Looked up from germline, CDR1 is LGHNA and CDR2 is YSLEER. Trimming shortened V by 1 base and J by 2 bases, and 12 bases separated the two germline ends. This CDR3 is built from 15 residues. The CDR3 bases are TGCGCCAGCAGCCAAGGGTTGGTCGGAACCTACGAGCAGTACTTC. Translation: CASSQGLVGTYEQYF.

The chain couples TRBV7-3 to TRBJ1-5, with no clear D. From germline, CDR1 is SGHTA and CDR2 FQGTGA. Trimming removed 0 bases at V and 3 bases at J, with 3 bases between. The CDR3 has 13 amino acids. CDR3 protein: CASSLTYNQPQHF. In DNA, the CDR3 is TGTGCCAGCAGCTTAACGTACAATCAGCCCCAGCATTTT.

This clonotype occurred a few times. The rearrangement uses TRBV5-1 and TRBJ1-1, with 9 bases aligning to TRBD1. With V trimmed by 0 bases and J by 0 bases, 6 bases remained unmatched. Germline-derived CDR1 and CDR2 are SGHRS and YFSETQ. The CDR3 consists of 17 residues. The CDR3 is CASSLGTGTGMNTEAFF. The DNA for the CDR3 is TGCGCCAGCAGCTTGGGCACCGGGACAGGGATGAACACTGAAGCTTTCTTT.

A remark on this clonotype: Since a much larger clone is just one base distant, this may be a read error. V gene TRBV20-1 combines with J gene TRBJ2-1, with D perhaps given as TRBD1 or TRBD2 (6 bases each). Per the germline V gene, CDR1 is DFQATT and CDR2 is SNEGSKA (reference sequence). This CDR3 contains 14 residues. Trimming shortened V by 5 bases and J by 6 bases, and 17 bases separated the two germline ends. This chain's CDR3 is CSASPDGGGNEQFF. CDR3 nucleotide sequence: TGCAGTGCTTCCCCTGACGGGGGCGGCAATGAGCAGTTCTTC.

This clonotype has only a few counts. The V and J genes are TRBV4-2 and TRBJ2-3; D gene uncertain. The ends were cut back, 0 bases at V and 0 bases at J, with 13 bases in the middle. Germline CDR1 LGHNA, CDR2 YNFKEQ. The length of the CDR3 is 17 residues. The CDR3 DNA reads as TGTGCCAGCAGCCAAGATTGGCAGAGCCCGAGCACAGATACGCAGTATTTT. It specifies CASSQDWQSPSTDTQYF.

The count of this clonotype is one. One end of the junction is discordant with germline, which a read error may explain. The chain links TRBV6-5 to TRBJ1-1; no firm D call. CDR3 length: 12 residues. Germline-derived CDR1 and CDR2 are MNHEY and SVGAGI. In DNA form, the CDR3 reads TGTGCCAGCAGTTCCCTGTACTCTGAAGCTTTATTT. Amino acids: CASSSLYSEALF.

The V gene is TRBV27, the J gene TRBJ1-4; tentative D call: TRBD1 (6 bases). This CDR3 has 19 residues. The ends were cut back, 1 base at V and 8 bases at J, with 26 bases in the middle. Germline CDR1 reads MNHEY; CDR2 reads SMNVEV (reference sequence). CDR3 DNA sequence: TGTGCCAGCAGTTTATTTTGGAGTGGTGGGAACAGGGAGGGAGAAAAACTGTTTTTT. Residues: CASSLFWSGGNREGEKLFF.

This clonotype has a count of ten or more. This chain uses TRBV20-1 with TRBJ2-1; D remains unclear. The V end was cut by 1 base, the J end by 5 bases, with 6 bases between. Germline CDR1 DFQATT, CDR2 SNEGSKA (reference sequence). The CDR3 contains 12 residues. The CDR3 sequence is CSARAGHNEQFF. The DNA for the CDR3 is TGCAGTGCTAGAGCCGGCCACAATGAGCAGTTCTTC.

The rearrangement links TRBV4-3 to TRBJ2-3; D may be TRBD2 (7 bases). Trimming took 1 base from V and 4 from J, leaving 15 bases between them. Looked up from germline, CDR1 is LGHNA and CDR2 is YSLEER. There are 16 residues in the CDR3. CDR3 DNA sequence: TGCGCCAGCAGCCAAGGTGCGGGGGCGCGCTCAGATACGCAGTATTTT. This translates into CASSQGAGARSDTQYF.

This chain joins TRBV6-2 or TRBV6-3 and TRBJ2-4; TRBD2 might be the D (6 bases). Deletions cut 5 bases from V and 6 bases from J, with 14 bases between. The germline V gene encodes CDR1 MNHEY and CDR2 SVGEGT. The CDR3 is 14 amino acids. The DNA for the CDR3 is TGTGCCAGCAGTCCCTGGTACGGGGGAAACATTCAGTACTTC. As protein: CASSPWYGGNIQYF.

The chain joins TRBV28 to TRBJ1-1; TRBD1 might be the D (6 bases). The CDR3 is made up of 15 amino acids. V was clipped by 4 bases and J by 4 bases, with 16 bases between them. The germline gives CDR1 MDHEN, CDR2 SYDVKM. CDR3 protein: CASSWGAGGGTEAFF. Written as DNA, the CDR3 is TGTGCCAGCAGTTGGGGGGCCGGGGGGGGCACTGAAGCTTTCTTT.

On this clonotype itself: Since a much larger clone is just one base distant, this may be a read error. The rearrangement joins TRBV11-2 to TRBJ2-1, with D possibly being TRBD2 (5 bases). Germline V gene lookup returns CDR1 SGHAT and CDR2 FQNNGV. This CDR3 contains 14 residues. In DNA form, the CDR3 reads TGTGCCGGCAGCCAAGAGGTGGGAGAGGTTGAGCAGTTCTTC. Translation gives CAGSQEVGEVEQFF.

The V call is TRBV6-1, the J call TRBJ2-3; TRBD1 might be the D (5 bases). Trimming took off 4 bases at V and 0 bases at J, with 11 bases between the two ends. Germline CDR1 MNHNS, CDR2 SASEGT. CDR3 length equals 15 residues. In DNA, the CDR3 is TGTGCCAGCAGTGGAGGACATCAGAGCACAGATACGCAGTATTTT. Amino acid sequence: CASSGGHQSTDTQYF.

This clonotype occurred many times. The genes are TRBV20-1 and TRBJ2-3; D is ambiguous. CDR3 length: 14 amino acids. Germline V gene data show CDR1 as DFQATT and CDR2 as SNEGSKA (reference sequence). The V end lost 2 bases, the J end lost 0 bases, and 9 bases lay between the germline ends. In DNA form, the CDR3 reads TGCAGTGCTAGATTGGCCTTTAGCACAGATACGCAGTATTTT. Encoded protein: CSARLAFSTDTQYF.

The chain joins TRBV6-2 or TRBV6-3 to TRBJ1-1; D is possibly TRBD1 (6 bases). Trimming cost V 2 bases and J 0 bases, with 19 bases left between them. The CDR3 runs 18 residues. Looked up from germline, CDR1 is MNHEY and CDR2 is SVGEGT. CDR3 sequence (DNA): TGTGCCAGCAGTTACAATTATTATGGGGGCGAGATGAACACTGAAGCTTTCTTT. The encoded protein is CASSYNYYGGEMNTEAFF.

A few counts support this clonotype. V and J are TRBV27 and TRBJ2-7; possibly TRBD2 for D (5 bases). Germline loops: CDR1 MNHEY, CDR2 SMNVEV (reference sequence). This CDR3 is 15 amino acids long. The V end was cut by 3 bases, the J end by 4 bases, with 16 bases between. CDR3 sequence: CASSFVRARGYEQYF. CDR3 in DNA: TGTGCCAGCAGTTTTGTTCGGGCCAGAGGGTACGAGCAGTACTTC.

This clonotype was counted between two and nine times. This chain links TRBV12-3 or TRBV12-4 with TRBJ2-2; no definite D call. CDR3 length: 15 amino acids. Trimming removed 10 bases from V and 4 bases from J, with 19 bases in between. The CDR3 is CATGTFTGSTGELFF. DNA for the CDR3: TGTGCCACCGGCACTTTTACCGGTAGCACCGGGGAGCTGTTTTTT.

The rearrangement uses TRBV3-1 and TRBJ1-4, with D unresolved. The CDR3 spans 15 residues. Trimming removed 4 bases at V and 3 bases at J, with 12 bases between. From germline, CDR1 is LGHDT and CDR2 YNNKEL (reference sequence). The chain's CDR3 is CASSPTGISNEKLFF. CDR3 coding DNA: TGTGCCAGCAGCCCCACGGGGATATCTAATGAAAAACTGTTTTTT.

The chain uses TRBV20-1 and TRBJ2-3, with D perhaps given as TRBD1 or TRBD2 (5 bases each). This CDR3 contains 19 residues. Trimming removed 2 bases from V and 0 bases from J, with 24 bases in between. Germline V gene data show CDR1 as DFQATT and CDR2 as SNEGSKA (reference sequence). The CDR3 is CSARQQGPTLRISTDTQYF. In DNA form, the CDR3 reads TGCAGTGCTAGACAGCAGGGACCGACCCTGAGAATTAGCACAGATACGCAGTATTTT.

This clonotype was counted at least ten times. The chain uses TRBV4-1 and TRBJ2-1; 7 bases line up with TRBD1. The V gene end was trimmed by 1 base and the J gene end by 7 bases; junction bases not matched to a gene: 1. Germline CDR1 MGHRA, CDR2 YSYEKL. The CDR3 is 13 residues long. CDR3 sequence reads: CASSQGRGNEQFF. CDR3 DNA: TGCGCCAGCAGCCAAGGCAGGGGGAATGAGCAGTTCTTC.

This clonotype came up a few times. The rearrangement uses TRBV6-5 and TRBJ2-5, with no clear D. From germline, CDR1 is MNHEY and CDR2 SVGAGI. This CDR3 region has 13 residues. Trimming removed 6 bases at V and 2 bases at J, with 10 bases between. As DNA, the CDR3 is TGTGCCAGCAGGGATGGGAATCAAGAGACCCAGTACTTC. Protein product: CASRDGNQETQYF.

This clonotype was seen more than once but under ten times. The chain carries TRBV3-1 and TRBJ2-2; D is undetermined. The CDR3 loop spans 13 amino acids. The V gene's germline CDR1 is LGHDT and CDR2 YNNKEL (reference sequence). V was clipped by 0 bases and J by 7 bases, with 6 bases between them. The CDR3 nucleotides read TGTGCCAGCAGCCAAGATCCGATCGGGGAGCTGTTTTTT. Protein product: CASSQDPIGELFF.